This TCR beta chain was obtained from a study of T cells in Graves' hyperthyroidism and ophthalmopathy (dated by TCRdb to between 2019 and 2020). Regarding the study in general: Peripheral blood was collected at initial diagnosis, before any treatment. TCR V-J signatures able to tell the groups apart were searched for in a discovery cohort of 95 to 100 patients, of whom over 40 had Graves' ophthalmopathy and roughly 59 had stable Graves' hyperthyroidism. An independent validation cohort of fewer than 20 hyperthyroidism patients and 17 patients who later progressed to ophthalmopathy tested prospective prediction of ophthalmopathy. For training and testing, the 100 or so patients in the discovery cohort were randomly divided in a 7:3 ratio. In about 6 Graves' hyperthyroidism patients, the study also compared T-cell repertoires from thyroid tissue with T-cell repertoires from blood. Once sampling was done, hyperthyroidism patients were given methimazole at a starting dose of 30 mg daily, whereas ophthalmopathy patients were given high-dose intravenous methylprednisolone. According to the paper, TCR Vbeta CDR3 sequencing was carried out on about 140 peripheral blood samples, which came from under 50 ophthalmopathy, some 73 hyperthyroidism and about 17 progressor patients.

In its sample, this clonotype was seen many times. Its antigen is not yet known. No base qualities exist here, and no much larger clone lies one base off it. CDR1 and CDR2 were assigned from the germline V gene as SGHNT and YENEEA. A distance of 22 bases separates the germline ends of V and J, which lose 0 bases and 13 bases respectively. Inclusive of the bounding cysteine and phenylalanine, the CDR3 is 16 residues long. Here the CDR3 DNA is all that survives: 48 bases in frame from base 1. Broader findings and caveats from the paper: Most expanded thyroid clonotypes (frequency above 0.001) were also detected in blood, suggesting blood repertoires may reflect thyroid immune responses. A model built on a 13 V-J signature distinguished ophthalmopathy from stable hyperthyroidism, reaching around 87% sensitivity and about 81% specificity in cross-validation and 80%/75% in testing. During validation, the model predicted progression to ophthalmopathy a median of roughly six months ahead of onset, with more than 55% sensitivity and almost 75% specificity. Sample size was not statistically predetermined, and blinding of investigators to group allocation was not performed.

The TCR beta CDR3 regions were amplified from RNA transcripts. For the first round of RT-PCR on the TCR CDR3, the HTBI primer set was used together with the Qiagen OneStep RT-PCR kit. Libraries were constructed in a second round of multiplex PCR, after which size selection and purification were performed. Paired-end sequencing of the libraries was performed with 100 bp reads on an Illumina HiSeq2000. The authors' analysis ran thus. SOAPnuke was used to process the raw data, with reads discarded if the reads contained adapters or uncalled bases, had a mean Phred below 15, or lacked an exact constant-primer or identifier match. High-quality paired reads were merged using COPE v1.2.5, and each unique nucleotide sequence was defined as a clonotype. MiTCR v1.1 was used to align clonotypes to the IMGT TRBV, TRBD and TRBJ reference segments. The analysis was restricted to V-J combinations with a frequency above 0.0001, which together covered 98% to 99.2% of the repertoires. The TCS score was defined as F50 (clonal expansion) divided by E x V (chaos), with BLOSUM62-based TCRdist calculated between CDR3 peptides within each V-J. Welch's t-statistics and random forest reduced 450 to 600 V-J features to under 15, which were used in a naive Bayes classifier (R e1071). The public sequencing data were trimmed at Q25 with fastp and processed into clonotypes with MiXCR by TCRdb, which kept only in-frame beta chains. Each entry merges the rows of one CDR3 protein and shows their most common DNA and genes. These V and J calls are TCRdb output, not the study's own analysis. This sample comprises more than 300,000 distinct CDR3 sequences, over 11% of them detected only once. Approximately 10% of the sample rests with the top ten.

A patient counted as having stable Graves' hyperthyroidism if no progression to ophthalmopathy occurred over 18 months of follow-up. Hyperthyroidism patients were newly diagnosed, had a disease duration of under 2 months, and were aged 18 to 65 years. Patients with uncontrolled infections, other autoimmune diseases, pregnancy or lactation were excluded. Diagnoses were established on the basis of clinical symptoms, serum thyroxine and TRAb, thyroid ultrasound, and orbital computed tomography. PBMCs were separated from approximately 10 ml of fresh peripheral blood using Ficoll-Paque density gradient centrifugation. Total RNA was extracted with Trizol reagent, and quality was checked on an Agilent 2100 Bioanalyzer.

The V and J segments used are TRBV11-3 and TRBJ2-1, with the D call tentatively TRBD1 or TRBD2, each fitting 5 bases. The sequence derives from a woman aged 60-70 years with Graves' hyperthyroidism. Sequencing was done on a sample of blood. The CDR3 sequence is CASSLDDSAGRVPQFF. The nucleotide sequence reads TGTGCCAGCAGCTTAGATGATTCGGCGGGCAGGGTGCCACAGTTCTTC.